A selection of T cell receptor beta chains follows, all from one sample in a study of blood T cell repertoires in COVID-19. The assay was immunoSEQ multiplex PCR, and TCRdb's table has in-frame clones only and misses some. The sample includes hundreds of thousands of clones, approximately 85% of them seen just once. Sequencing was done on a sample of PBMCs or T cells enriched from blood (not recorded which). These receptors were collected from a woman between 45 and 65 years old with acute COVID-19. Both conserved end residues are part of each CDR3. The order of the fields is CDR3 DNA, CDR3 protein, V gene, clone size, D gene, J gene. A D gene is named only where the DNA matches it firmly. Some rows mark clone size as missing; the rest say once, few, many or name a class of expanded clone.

CDR3nt: TGTGCCAGCAGTGTCCCGGGATACCACTACGAGCAGTACTTC
CDR3aa: CASSVPGYHYEQYF
v_gene: TRBV2
abundance: NA
d_gene: NA
j_gene: TRBJ2-7

CDR3nt: TGTGCCAGTACCGATCGGGGAGGCGGAAACACCATATATTTT
CDR3aa: CASTDRGGGNTIYF
v_gene: TRBV19
abundance: NA
d_gene: NA
j_gene: TRBJ1-3

CDR3nt: TGCGCCAGCAGCCAACATCTGCTCGCCCAAAGTAGCGGGGGGTCCTACAATGAGCAGTTCTTC
CDR3aa: CASSQHLLAQSSGGSYNEQFF
v_gene: TRBV4-3
abundance: NA
d_gene: TRBD2
j_gene: TRBJ2-1

CDR3nt: TGCAGCGTTTCGGGAGAGCGGGGGGGGTACAATGAGCAGTTCTTC
CDR3aa: CSVSGERGGYNEQFF
v_gene: TRBV29-1
abundance: NA
d_gene: TRBD2
j_gene: TRBJ2-1

CDR3nt: TGCGCCAGCAGCTTGGATGGACTAGCGGGGGGAAACTACGAGCAGTACTTC
CDR3aa: CASSLDGLAGGNYEQYF
v_gene: TRBV5-1
abundance: NA
d_gene: TRBD2
j_gene: TRBJ2-7

CDR3nt: TGTGCCAGCAGTTACGACTCTCGCTATGGCTACACCTTC
CDR3aa: CASSYDSRYGYTF
v_gene: TRBV6-2/TRBV6-3
abundance: NA
d_gene: NA
j_gene: TRBJ1-2

CDR3nt: TGTGCCTGGAGGGGGCAGGGGCTACTGTATGGCTACACCTTC
CDR3aa: CAWRGQGLLYGYTF
v_gene: TRBV30
abundance: NA
d_gene: NA
j_gene: TRBJ1-2

CDR3nt: TGTGCCAGCAGCCAAGATCGGCAGGAATATGGCTACACCTTC
CDR3aa: CASSQDRQEYGYTF
v_gene: TRBV14
abundance: once
d_gene: NA
j_gene: TRBJ1-2

CDR3nt: TGTGCCAGCAGCCAAGTCGGATTGCAGGGGATTGGGAACATTCAGTACTTC
CDR3aa: CASSQVGLQGIGNIQYF
v_gene: TRBV14
abundance: NA
d_gene: NA
j_gene: TRBJ2-4

CDR3nt: TGTGCCAGCACCACCGGGAGGACCTCTGGAAACACCATATATTTT
CDR3aa: CASTTGRTSGNTIYF
v_gene: TRBV27
abundance: NA
d_gene: NA
j_gene: TRBJ1-3

CDR3nt: TGCGCCAGCACCGGGACAATGAACACCGGGGAGCTGTTTTTT
CDR3aa: CASTGTMNTGELFF
v_gene: TRBV5-1
abundance: NA
d_gene: NA
j_gene: TRBJ2-2

CDR3nt: TGCGCCAGCAGGGAGGGAGTCAGCAATCAGCCCCAGCATTTT
CDR3aa: CASREGVSNQPQHF
v_gene: TRBV10-1
abundance: NA
d_gene: NA
j_gene: TRBJ1-5

CDR3nt: TGTGCCAGCAGCCAAGCAGTGAGAGAGGATCACATTCAGTACTTC
CDR3aa: CASSQAVREDHIQYF
v_gene: TRBV3-1/TRBV3-2
abundance: NA
d_gene: NA
j_gene: TRBJ2-4

CDR3nt: TGTGCCAGCAGCCTCCTCAATGAGCAGTTCTTC
CDR3aa: CASSLLNEQFF
v_gene: TRBV4-2
abundance: NA
d_gene: NA
j_gene: TRBJ2-1

CDR3nt: TGTGCCAGCAGTGGGACAGGGGGCGATACGCAGTATTTT
CDR3aa: CASSGTGGDTQYF
v_gene: TRBV2
abundance: once
d_gene: TRBD1
j_gene: TRBJ2-3

CDR3nt: TGTGCCAGCAGTGAAGGGGGGGGGCAGGGGGCCTATGGCTACACCTTC
CDR3aa: CASSEGGGQGAYGYTF
v_gene: TRBV6-1
abundance: NA
d_gene: TRBD1
j_gene: TRBJ1-2

CDR3nt: TGTGCCAGCCTGGACAGACCCTATGGCTACACCTTC
CDR3aa: CASLDRPYGYTF
v_gene: TRBV19
abundance: NA
d_gene: NA
j_gene: TRBJ1-2

CDR3nt: TGTGCCAGCAGTAGAGGACAGGGGAATTCACCCCTCCACTTT
CDR3aa: CASSRGQGNSPLHF
v_gene: TRBV5-4
abundance: NA
d_gene: TRBD1
j_gene: TRBJ1-6

CDR3nt: TGTGCCTGGAGTGAACCGGGACAGAGAGAGTACGAGCAGTACTTC
CDR3aa: CAWSEPGQREYEQYF
v_gene: TRBV30
abundance: NA
d_gene: TRBD1
j_gene: TRBJ2-7

CDR3nt: TGTGCCAGCAGTTACAACAGGGAAGAGACCCAGTACTTC
CDR3aa: CASSYNREETQYF
v_gene: TRBV6-2/TRBV6-3
abundance: few
d_gene: NA
j_gene: TRBJ2-5

CDR3nt: TGTGCCAGCATATCCACGGGACTGAGTAATGAAAAACTGTTTTTT
CDR3aa: CASISTGLSNEKLFF
v_gene: TRBV2
abundance: few
d_gene: NA
j_gene: TRBJ1-4

CDR3nt: TGTGCCATCAGGGGGGCTCTTAATGAAAAACTGTTTTTT
CDR3aa: CAIRGALNEKLFF
v_gene: TRBV10-3
abundance: NA
d_gene: NA
j_gene: TRBJ1-4

CDR3nt: TGTGCCAGCAGCCCTAGCGGGGGGGCCAAGACCCAGTACTTC
CDR3aa: CASSPSGGAKTQYF
v_gene: TRBV11-2
abundance: NA
d_gene: TRBD2
j_gene: TRBJ2-5

CDR3nt: TGCGCCAGCCGGCCGGCGGGGGATTACAATGAGCAGTTCTTC
CDR3aa: CASRPAGDYNEQFF
v_gene: TRBV5-1
abundance: NA
d_gene: TRBD2
j_gene: TRBJ2-1

CDR3nt: TGTGCCAGCTTTAACATGGGACAGAGCTCCTATAATTCACCCCTCCACTTT
CDR3aa: CASFNMGQSSYNSPLHF
v_gene: TRBV27
abundance: NA
d_gene: TRBD1
j_gene: TRBJ1-6

CDR3nt: TGTGCCAGCAGTTTTCGACCACCCTCACCCTGGCGGCTCTATAATTCACCCCTCCACTTT
CDR3aa: CASSFRPPSPWRLYNSPLHF
v_gene: TRBV6-8
abundance: NA
d_gene: NA
j_gene: TRBJ1-6

CDR3nt: TGTGCCAGCAGGCCGGGACAGGGGATACGCTACACCTTC
CDR3aa: CASRPGQGIRYTF
v_gene: TRBV25-1
abundance: NA
d_gene: TRBD1
j_gene: TRBJ1-2

CDR3nt: TGTGCCAGCAGTGAAATAAGGGCAGGGCCGATGAACACTGAAGCTTTCTTT
CDR3aa: CASSEIRAGPMNTEAFF
v_gene: TRBV2
abundance: NA
d_gene: NA
j_gene: TRBJ1-1

CDR3nt: TGTGCCAGCAGCCACGGGCAACAGGGCGGTGGCTACACCTTC
CDR3aa: CASSHGQQGGGYTF
v_gene: TRBV7-2
abundance: NA
d_gene: NA
j_gene: TRBJ1-2

CDR3nt: TGTGCCAGCAGCTCGCTACGAAACTATGGCTACACCTTC
CDR3aa: CASSSLRNYGYTF
v_gene: TRBV27
abundance: NA
d_gene: NA
j_gene: TRBJ1-2

CDR3nt: TGTGCCAGCAGCGCATCCGGGACTAGCGACTACGAGCAGTACTTC
CDR3aa: CASSASGTSDYEQYF
v_gene: TRBV9
abundance: once
d_gene: TRBD2
j_gene: TRBJ2-7

CDR3nt: TGTGCCAGTGGACAGGACAGATTTAATGAAAAACTGTTTTTT
CDR3aa: CASGQDRFNEKLFF
v_gene: TRBV19
abundance: NA
d_gene: TRBD1
j_gene: TRBJ1-4

CDR3nt: TGTGCCAGCAGCGTAGGACCGGGACCGCGACAGGGGTTCACAGATACGCAGTATTTT
CDR3aa: CASSVGPGPRQGFTDTQYF
v_gene: TRBV9
abundance: NA
d_gene: TRBD1
j_gene: TRBJ2-3

CDR3nt: TGTGCCAGCACTCCGGGACAGGGGAATGAAAAACTGTTTTTT
CDR3aa: CASTPGQGNEKLFF
v_gene: TRBV2
abundance: NA
d_gene: TRBD1
j_gene: TRBJ1-4

CDR3nt: TGTGCCTGGAGTGCAGATAGCAATCAGCCCCAGCATTTT
CDR3aa: CAWSADSNQPQHF
v_gene: TRBV30
abundance: once
d_gene: NA
j_gene: TRBJ1-5

CDR3nt: TGTGCCACCCGATCCCGGGACAGGGAAATGAACACTGAAGCTTTCTTT
CDR3aa: CATRSRDREMNTEAFF
v_gene: TRBV19
abundance: NA
d_gene: TRBD1
j_gene: TRBJ1-1

CDR3nt: TGTGCCAGCAGCCCGGGCGCAGGAGAGGGGAACACTGAAGCTTTCTTT
CDR3aa: CASSPGAGEGNTEAFF
v_gene: TRBV6-6
abundance: NA
d_gene: NA
j_gene: TRBJ1-1

CDR3nt: TGTGCCAGCACTAGGGGGTTTGGGCAAGAGACCCAGTACTTC
CDR3aa: CASTRGFGQETQYF
v_gene: TRBV6-5
abundance: NA
d_gene: NA
j_gene: TRBJ2-5

CDR3nt: TGTGCCAGCAGCCGCGCTTGGTACGAGCAGTACTTC
CDR3aa: CASSRAWYEQYF
v_gene: TRBV6-5
abundance: NA
d_gene: NA
j_gene: TRBJ2-7

CDR3nt: TGTGCCAGCAGCACGAGGGCCCAAGAGACCCAGTACTTC
CDR3aa: CASSTRAQETQYF
v_gene: TRBV12-3/TRBV12-4
abundance: NA
d_gene: NA
j_gene: TRBJ2-5

CDR3nt: TGTGCCAGCAGATCCCCCCCAGGGAACGAGCAGTACTTC
CDR3aa: CASRSPPGNEQYF
v_gene: TRBV7-2
abundance: NA
d_gene: NA
j_gene: TRBJ2-7

CDR3nt: TGTGCCAGTACGGGACTTAACAATGAGCAGTTCTTC
CDR3aa: CASTGLNNEQFF
v_gene: TRBV19
abundance: NA
d_gene: NA
j_gene: TRBJ2-1

CDR3nt: TGTGCCAGCAGTTATAAAAAATCGAACTATGGCTACACCTTC
CDR3aa: CASSYKKSNYGYTF
v_gene: TRBV6-9
abundance: NA
d_gene: NA
j_gene: TRBJ1-2

CDR3nt: TGTGCCAGCAGTTCCCCCCCAGGGTCGAGCACTGAAGCTTTCTTT
CDR3aa: CASSSPPGSSTEAFF
v_gene: TRBV6-5
abundance: NA
d_gene: NA
j_gene: TRBJ1-1

CDR3nt: TGTGCCAGCAGCTCCGACAGATTCTATGGCTACACCTTC
CDR3aa: CASSSDRFYGYTF
v_gene: TRBV7-2
abundance: NA
d_gene: NA
j_gene: TRBJ1-2

CDR3nt: TGCGCCAGCAGCGCCGGACTCCAGCGGAATTCACCCCTCCACTTT
CDR3aa: CASSAGLQRNSPLHF
v_gene: TRBV5-1
abundance: NA
d_gene: NA
j_gene: TRBJ1-6

CDR3nt: TGCGCCAGCAGCCGAGGGACTAGCGGCCAAGAGACCCAGTACTTC
CDR3aa: CASSRGTSGQETQYF
v_gene: TRBV4-3
abundance: few
d_gene: TRBD2
j_gene: TRBJ2-5

CDR3nt: TGTGCCAGCAGTGGGCAGGCACTAGTCTATGGCTACACCTTC
CDR3aa: CASSGQALVYGYTF
v_gene: TRBV6-2/TRBV6-3
abundance: NA
d_gene: NA
j_gene: TRBJ1-2

CDR3nt: TGTGCCAGCAGTTCTAGGACAGGGGGTTGGGGTGAAGCTTTCTTT
CDR3aa: CASSSRTGGWGEAFF
v_gene: TRBV5-6
abundance: once
d_gene: TRBD1
j_gene: TRBJ1-1

CDR3nt: TGCGCCAGCAGCCAAGATCCCAGGGGGGACACTGAAGCTTTCTTT
CDR3aa: CASSQDPRGDTEAFF
v_gene: TRBV4-3
abundance: NA
d_gene: TRBD1
j_gene: TRBJ1-1

CDR3nt: TGTGCCAGCAGCGCTAACGGTGAGCAGTTCTTC
CDR3aa: CASSANGEQFF
v_gene: TRBV13
abundance: NA
d_gene: NA
j_gene: TRBJ2-1

CDR3nt: TGTGCCAGCAGCTCCGACAGGAATTCACCCCTCCACTTT
CDR3aa: CASSSDRNSPLHF
v_gene: TRBV7-7
abundance: NA
d_gene: NA
j_gene: TRBJ1-6

CDR3nt: TGTGCCAGCAGCTCCGGACAGGTCTACAATGAGCAGTTCTTC
CDR3aa: CASSSGQVYNEQFF
v_gene: TRBV13
abundance: NA
d_gene: TRBD1
j_gene: TRBJ2-1

CDR3nt: TGTGCCAGCAGGACGGGTGGCTATGGCTACACCTTC
CDR3aa: CASRTGGYGYTF
v_gene: TRBV27
abundance: NA
d_gene: NA
j_gene: TRBJ1-2